Described below is a single T cell receptor (beta chain) sequence and its context. Just one base apart from a much larger clone, this may be a read error. TCR beta CDR3 region amplification was performed from RNA transcripts. HTBI primers were employed in a first-round RT-PCR of the TCR CDR3. Using its own MiXCR run on the multiplex PCR reads, TCRdb lists one record per CDR3 protein. The table lists some 340,000 distinct CDR3 sequences, roughly 13% of them singletons. This specimen comes from a study of T cells in Graves' hyperthyroidism and ophthalmopathy. V lost 6 bases and J lost 7; bases outside the gene matches: 17. Germline CDR1 reads MNHEY; CDR2 reads SMNVEV (reference sequence). The CDR3 consists of 16 residues. A NOSPECS grade of at least 4, a Clinical Activity Score of at least 3 and duration under 3 months were recorded in ophthalmopathy patients.

The V gene is TRBV27, the J gene TRBJ2-5; 7 positions agree with TRBD1. The clonotype comes from a woman between 35 and 50 years old with Graves' ophthalmopathy. Sequencing was performed on blood. CDR3 sequence reads: CASSPYRQGVEGTQYF. CDR3 coding DNA: TGTGCCAGCAGCCCGTACAGACAGGGTGTTGAAGGGACCCAGTACTTC.